One T cell receptor beta chain is described in this entry. What this receptor recognizes is not known. Base-call qualities are not available, and no considerably larger clone is one nucleotide away. The library came from multiplex PCR. The sequencing machine was an Illumina HiSeq 4000. CDR3 regions were amplified by Arm-PCR with iRepertoire HTBI primers to construct TCR beta libraries. Before sequencing, the PCR products went through gel purification. For the original study's pipeline: Gene usage analysis of CDR3 amino acid clonotypes used the approximately 62 TRBV and around 13 TRBJ segments found across samples. COPE and FqMerger were used to merge filtered high-quality paired reads into contigs. Contigs were aligned with BLAST to IMGT TRBV, TRBD and TRBJ reference genes, and CDR3 was defined per IMGT. Any clonotype with a frequency above 0.1% was classified as a highly expanded clone. Repertoire diversity was measured by Shannon entropy, and V-J evenness by the Gini coefficient. Public clonotypes were defined as clonotypes shared by more than one individual. TCRdb trimmed public reads at Q25 via fastp, called clones via MiXCR and kept in-frame beta chains. Each entry merges the rows of one CDR3 protein and shows their most common DNA and genes. TCRdb's processing, not the study's, gives the V and J calls here. The sample table shows about 540,000 distinct CDR3 sequences, and approximately 13% are seen once. The ten largest make up roughly 10% of the sample.

Trimming accounts for 6 bases at V and 0 bases at J, while the number of junction bases matched to no gene is 11. Its CDR3 holds 18 amino acids, cysteine through phenylalanine. This entry keeps only the CDR3 DNA: 54 bases, framed from base 1. CDR1 and CDR2 were assigned from the germline V gene as KGHSH and LQKENI. This sample stems from a study of regulatory T cells in long-lasting Graves disease (dated by TCRdb to about 2021). Regarding the research as a whole: In the newly diagnosed Graves' disease group, patients had been taking antithyroid drugs for less than 3 months. Peripheral blood TCR sequencing and RNA sequencing compared persistent Graves' disease patients with newly diagnosed Graves' disease patients. The study was conducted in China and was registered as a clinical trial. A total of some 35 samples underwent TCR sequencing, from about 13 patients with persistent Graves' disease and 20 patients with newly diagnosed Graves' disease.

Beyond this particular receptor, the publication reports: The small sample size was acknowledged by the authors as a limitation that may reduce accuracy. More public clonotypes were shared among persistent patients (under 3,000) than among newly diagnosed patients (roughly 1,000). Sequencing and analysis were limited to the TCR beta chain. Compared with newly diagnosed patients, persistent Graves' disease patients had lower TCR Shannon entropy and fewer highly expanded clones, which suggests clonal expansion. The study examined only peripheral blood because the primary lesion, thyroid tissue, could not be accessed. TRBV28, TRBJ1-2 and TRBJ2-5 were preferentially used in persistent disease, while TRBV20-1 and TRBJ2-1 were favored in newly diagnosed disease.

The sample's time point label, decoded: newly diagnosed GD, antithyroid drugs for less than 3 months. RNA was extracted from PBMCs in TRIzol for both TCR sequencing and RNA sequencing. Graves' disease was diagnosed according to American Thyroid Association guidelines. Patients for the study were recruited at an endocrinology department in Xi'an, China. From each patient, 8 to 10 milliliters of peripheral blood was collected into an EDTA anticoagulant tube. Ficoll Paque Plus density gradient separation was used to isolate PBMCs, and no further T cell sorting was performed. An Agilent 2100 Bioanalyzer and agarose gel were used to check RNA quality, and a NanoDrop 2000 was used to measure RNA concentration. These same records also appear under a second study, on T cells in Graves' hyperthyroidism and ophthalmopathy. As described in the second report: Stable Graves' hyperthyroidism was defined as no progression to ophthalmopathy during 18 months of follow-up. Hyperthyroidism patients were newly diagnosed, with disease duration under 2 months, and aged 18 to 65 years. Any patient with an uncontrolled infection, another autoimmune disease, pregnancy or lactation was excluded. Diagnoses were established on the basis of clinical symptoms, serum thyroxine and TRAb, thyroid ultrasound, and orbital computed tomography. The TCR CDR3 was subjected to a first round of RT-PCR using the HTBI primer set and the Qiagen OneStep RT-PCR kit. Most expanded thyroid clonotypes (frequency above 0.001) were also detected in blood, suggesting blood repertoires may reflect thyroid immune responses. A model built on a 13 V-J signature distinguished ophthalmopathy from stable hyperthyroidism, reaching around 90% sensitivity and approximately 81% specificity in cross-validation and 80%/75% in testing. During validation, the model predicted progression to ophthalmopathy a median of approximately six months ahead of onset, with almost 71% sensitivity and 72% to 80% specificity. A discovery cohort of roughly 100 patients, 43 with Graves' ophthalmopathy and approximately 55 with stable Graves' hyperthyroidism, was used to find distinguishing TCR V-J signatures. Prospective prediction of ophthalmopathy was tested in an independent validation cohort consisting of roughly 20 hyperthyroidism patients and over 15 patients who later progressed to ophthalmopathy. The 100 or so discovery patients were randomly divided into training and test sets at a 7:3 ratio. In addition, the study compared T-cell repertoires in thyroid tissue and in blood from five or six Graves' hyperthyroidism patients. Once sampling was done, hyperthyroidism patients were given methimazole at a starting dose of 30 mg daily, whereas ophthalmopathy patients were given high-dose intravenous methylprednisolone. A second multiplex PCR round built the libraries, followed by size selection and purification. Paired-end sequencing of the libraries was performed with 100 bp reads on an Illumina HiSeq2000. SOAPnuke was used to process the raw data, removing reads that contained adapters or uncalled bases, had a mean Phred below 15, or lacked an exact match to the constant primer or identifier. COPE v1.2.5 was used to merge high-quality paired reads, and clonotypes were defined as unique nucleotide sequences. MiTCR v1.1 was used to align clonotypes to the IMGT TRBV, TRBD and TRBJ reference segments. The analysis was restricted to V-J combinations with a frequency above 0.0001, which together covered around 99% of the repertoires. The TCS score was defined as F50 (clonal expansion) divided by E x V (chaos), with BLOSUM62-based TCRdist calculated between CDR3 peptides within each V-J. Welch's t-statistics and random forest reduced approximately 520 V-J features to some 14, which were used in a naive Bayes classifier (R e1071). Sample size was not statistically predetermined, and blinding of investigators to group allocation was not performed. The paper describes TCR Vbeta CDR3 sequencing of about 140 peripheral blood samples, made up of some 42 ophthalmopathy patients, approximately 76 hyperthyroidism patients and some 17 progressor patients.

The rearranged chain carries TRBV18 and TRBJ1-4, with 9 bases matching TRBD1. This receptor was taken from a man aged 25-45 years with Graves disease. Donor details come from another sample of the same person, matched by shared clones. The input for sequencing was peripheral blood mononuclear cells (PBMCs), taken at new diagnosis, from a patient treated with antithyroid drugs. The CDR3 protein is CASSPGQGVGATNEKLFF. The DNA sequence is as follows: TGTGCCAGCTCGCCGGGACAGGGTGTAGGGGCAACTAATGAAAAACTGTTTTTT.